This T cell receptor beta chain comes out of a study of T cell repertoires in cytomegalovirus infection. About the research overall: Carrying CMV and the relevant HLA type showed in public TCR beta signatures. Study findings and constraints: CMV carriers having the relevant HLA were flagged by cumulative public TCR beta family frequency. In two of eight donors, the top clonotype was HLA-C-restricted CMV-specific.

The CDR3 spans 18 residues. Deletions cut 6 bases from V and 0 bases from J, with 20 bases between. TCRdb analysed the reads with MiXCR anew, one entry per CDR3 protein. The sample gives about 210,000 distinct CDR3 sequences, about 7% of which show up once; around 6.5% is in the top ten. This clonotype was recorded at least ten times. What it binds is unknown. The rearrangement joins TRBV12-3 or TRBV12-4 to TRBJ2-2, with D maybe TRBD2 (7 bases). The TCR was taken from a human donor in good health (CMV status not recorded). Some clones in this sample may be carry-over from other donors' samples. Sequenced sample: PBMCs. CDR3 sequence reads: CASRKGGGLPPNTGELFF. For the CDR3, the DNA is TGTGCCAGCAGAAAAGGGGGGGGGTTACCCCCGAACACCGGGGAGCTGTTTTTT.